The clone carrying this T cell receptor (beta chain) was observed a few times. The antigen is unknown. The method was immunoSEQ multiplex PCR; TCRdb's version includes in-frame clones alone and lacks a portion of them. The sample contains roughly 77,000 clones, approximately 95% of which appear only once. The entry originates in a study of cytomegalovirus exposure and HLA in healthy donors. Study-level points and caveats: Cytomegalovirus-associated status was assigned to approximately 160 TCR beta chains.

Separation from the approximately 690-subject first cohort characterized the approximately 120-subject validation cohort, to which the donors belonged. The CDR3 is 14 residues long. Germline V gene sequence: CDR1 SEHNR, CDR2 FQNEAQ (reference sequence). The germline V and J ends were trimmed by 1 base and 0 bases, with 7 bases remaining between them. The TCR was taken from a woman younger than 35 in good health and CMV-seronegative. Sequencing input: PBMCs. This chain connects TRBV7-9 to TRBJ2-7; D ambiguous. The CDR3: CASSLGPSSYEQYF. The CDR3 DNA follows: TGTGCCAGCAGCTTAGGGCCTAGCTCCTACGAGCAGTACTTC.